This T cell receptor beta chain is from a study of T cells in Graves' hyperthyroidism and ophthalmopathy. This CDR3 is built from 16 residues. Germline-derived CDR1 and CDR2 are DFQATT and SNEGSKA (reference sequence). V was clipped by 5 bases and J by 11 bases; unmatched bases: 14. The source material, RNA transcripts, was used to amplify TCR beta CDR3 regions. The TCR CDR3 first-round RT-PCR relied on the HTBI primer set. Using its own MiXCR run on the multiplex PCR reads, TCRdb lists one record per CDR3 protein. In the table there are fewer than 650,000 distinct CDR3 sequences, 46% of which are singletons.

Sequencing was done on a sample of peripheral blood or thyroid tissue (not recorded which). The sequence derives from an adult woman with Graves' disease, either hyperthyroidism or ophthalmopathy (not recorded which). The chain recombines TRBV20-1 with TRBJ2-2, with 13 bases identical to TRBD2. The CDR3 here is CSARSGTSGTVYELFF. The CDR3 DNA reads as TGCAGTGCTCGATCCGGGACTAGCGGGACAGTCTACGAGCTGTTTTTT.